This TCR beta chain was sequenced for a study of blood T cells in healthy people across ages. Regarding this clonotype: Its specificity is unknown.

Findings and caveats of the study: Estimates of total diversity, which came from one million sequenced T cells, were considered to be underestimates.

Combining a sample-barcoded 5' primer with a J-beta primer mix, a second PCR ran for roughly 6 to 12 cycles. Via MiXCR, TCRdb re-called the 5' RACE reads, giving one row per CDR3 protein. The repertoire holds about 1.5 million distinct CDR3 sequences, with approximately 43% as singletons. With 7 bases removed from V and 4 bases from J, the gap between germline ends came to 22 bases. CDR1 and CDR2 (germline): DFQATT, SNEGSKA (reference sequence). This CDR3 spans 15 amino acids. This clonotype was obtained from a young woman in good health. Sequencing was carried out using blood. The chain recombines TRBV20-1 with TRBJ1-2, with D tentatively TRBD1 (6 bases). The CDR3 region is CSDKERGGRTYGYTF. The CDR3 coding sequence is TGCAGTGACAAAGAGAGGGGGGGAAGGACCTATGGCTACACCTTC.